The 32 T cell receptor beta chains below come from one sample, sequenced in a study of cytomegalovirus exposure and HLA in healthy donors. 60 Vbeta and 13 Jbeta primers were used in PCR. Assay used: immunoSEQ multiplex PCR; TCRdb lists only in-frame clones, some missing. The table has around 130,000 clones, about 78% seen once; the top ten hold approximately 2.9%. Sequenced material: PBMCs. The receptors come from a human donor in good health.

The chain recombines TRBV5-1 with TRBJ2-7; D is ambiguous. The CDR3 covers 14 residues. Germline CDR1 SGHRS, CDR2 YFSETQ. Trimming left V 4 bases short and J 1 base short, with 12 bases between. CDR3 bases: TGCGCCAGCAGCACTATCCGAAAATCCTACGAGCAGTACTTC. As protein: CASSTIRKSYEQYF.

The rearrangement uses TRBV27 and TRBJ2-7; 7 bases align to TRBD1. Germline lookup yields CDR1 MNHEY and CDR2 SMNVEV (reference sequence). The CDR3 sequence is 14 residues long. J lost 6 bases, V lost 5 bases, and 10 bases had no gene match. This chain's CDR3 is CASSPGQMSGEQYF. CDR3 coding DNA: TGTGCCAGCAGTCCGGGACAGATGTCTGGCGAGCAGTACTTC.

This rearrangement joins TRBV2 to TRBJ2-1; 10 nucleotides line up with TRBD2. CDR1 is SNHLY and CDR2 is FYNNEI in the germline V gene. V was clipped by 3 bases and J by 7 bases; unmatched bases: 9. The CDR3 has 16 amino acids. The CDR3, as DNA: TGTGCCAGCAGTGATCCCTCCGGGACTAGCGAGAATGAGCAGTTCTTC. Protein product: CASSDPSGTSENEQFF.

As to this clone: Sequence at one end of the junction differs from germline and may be a read error. This chain links TRBV7-9 with TRBJ2-7; 16 nucleotides agree with TRBD2. The CDR3 contains 17 residues. CDR1 is SEHNR, CDR2 FQNEAQ, per germline (reference sequence). The CDR3 region is CSSSPGLAGGRGYEQYF. CDR3 nucleotide sequence: TGTTCCAGCAGCCCGGGACTAGCGGGGGGGCGAGGATACGAGCAGTACTTC.

The chain joins TRBV9 to TRBJ2-7; D uncertain. The CDR3 runs 15 residues. Germline CDR1 and CDR2: SGDLS and YYNGEE. Trimming left V 0 bases short and J 0 bases short, with 10 bases between. Written as DNA, the CDR3 is TGTGCCAGCAGCGTAGGAGTACTGAGCTCCTACGAGCAGTACTTC. Translated: CASSVGVLSSYEQYF.

The V call is TRBV28, the J call TRBJ1-2; unclear D gene. The CDR3 has 13 residues. V was clipped by 6 bases and J by 7 bases, with 15 bases between them. Looked up from germline, CDR1 is MDHEN and CDR2 is SYDVKM. CDR3 in DNA: TGTGCCAGCAGCCCTTCCAATCGGGGTGGCTACACCTTC. This translates into CASSPSNRGGYTF.

This clone showed up just a few times. This chain connects TRBV5-5 to TRBJ2-7; 8 bases line up with TRBD2. This CDR3 is built from 17 residues. Germline V CDR1 and CDR2: SGHKS, YYEKEE (reference sequence). V lost 2 bases, J lost 1 base, and 11 bases stayed unmatched. CDR3 nucleotide sequence: TGTGCCAGCAGCTTTTCACCCGGGAGGGGGGGTTCCTACGAGCAGTACTTC. Its protein product is CASSFSPGRGGSYEQYF.

The gene calls are TRBV29-1 and TRBJ2-2, with D perhaps TRBD2 (6 bases). V lost 6 bases to trimming and J lost 7 bases, with 15 bases between them. This CDR3 is built from 13 residues. The germline V gene has CDR1 SQVTM and CDR2 ANQGSEA. CDR3 sequence: CSVRTMGGGELFF. In nucleotides, the CDR3 is TGCAGCGTCCGCACTATGGGGGGCGGGGAGCTGTTTTTT.

The chain links TRBV4-2 to TRBJ1-5, with 7 bases identical to TRBD1. CDR3 length: 17 amino acids. CDR1 and CDR2 from the germline V gene are LGHNA and YNFKEQ. After removal of 0 bases from V and 0 bases from J, the junction contained 5 bases not matched to a gene. The CDR3 here is CASSQDLGQRSNQPQHF. The CDR3 DNA is TGTGCCAGCAGCCAAGATCTGGGACAGCGTAGCAATCAGCCCCAGCATTTT.

The V gene is TRBV7-3, the J gene TRBJ1-2; 12 bases line up with TRBD1. Per the germline V gene, CDR1 is SGHTA and CDR2 is FQGTGA. CDR3 length: 15 amino acids. V shed 5 bases and J 8 bases; nucleotides not matched to a gene: 9. The CDR3 region has the DNA TGTGCCAGCAGCGCAGGGACAGGGGGCGCGAAAGGCTACACCTTC. Amino acid sequence: CASSAGTGGAKGYTF.

The chain employs TRBV7-7 and TRBJ2-2, with 7 bases fitting TRBD1. Germline CDR1 SSHAT, CDR2 FNYEAQ (reference sequence). Unmatched junction bases numbered 6, after V lost 4 bases and J lost 4 bases. This CDR3 has 15 amino acids. The CDR3 loop reads CASSSQGLVTGELFF. The CDR3 DNA is TGTGCCAGCAGCTCACAGGGGCTTGTCACCGGGGAGCTGTTTTTT.

The V gene is TRBV11-2, the J gene TRBJ1-5; D is ambiguous. The V end lost 1 base, the J end lost 0 bases, and 10 bases lay between the germline ends. The CDR3 runs to 16 residues. Germline-derived CDR1 and CDR2 are SGHAT and FQNNGV. The CDR3 DNA reads as TGTGCCAGCAGCTTAGTTGGAGGAGATAGCAATCAGCCCCAGCATTTT. This sequence encodes CASSLVGGDSNQPQHF.

This chain joins TRBV19 and TRBJ1-5, with unresolved D. This CDR3 region has 14 residues. The V end was cut by 3 bases, the J end by 5 bases, with 11 bases between. Germline V gene lookup returns CDR1 LNHDA and CDR2 SQIVND (reference sequence). CDR3 protein: CASSIGGFYQPQHF. The CDR3 nucleotides read TGTGCCAGTAGTATCGGAGGGTTTTATCAGCCCCAGCATTTT.

The CDR3 sequence is CASSRQGWGTEAFF. The CDR3 nucleotides read TGTGCCAGCAGCCGGCAGGGGTGGGGCACTGAAGCTTTCTTT. The chain has TRBV27 and TRBJ1-1; tentative D call: TRBD1 (6 bases). The CDR3 extends over 14 amino acids. The V and J ends lost 6 bases and 4 bases respectively, with 15 bases between them. Germline V gene sequence: CDR1 MNHEY, CDR2 SMNVEV (reference sequence).

This chain uses TRBV10-3 with TRBJ2-1, with D possibly matching TRBD1 (5 bases). CDR3 length: 14 amino acids. In germline, CDR1 is ENHRY, CDR2 SYGVKD. V was clipped by 2 bases and J by 5 bases, with 10 bases between them. Here the CDR3 reads CAISEGAGHNEQFF. The CDR3 nucleotides read TGTGCCATCAGTGAGGGGGCAGGGCACAATGAGCAGTTCTTC.

The V and J genes are TRBV5-6 and TRBJ2-1; TRBD2 matches 9 bases. This CDR3 is built from 15 residues. The V and J ends lost 0 bases and 5 bases, in that order; junction bases with no gene match: 3. Germline V gene sequence: CDR1 SGHDT, CDR2 YYEEEE. CDR3 residues: CASSLVSGRHNEQFF. Here the CDR3 DNA reads TGTGCCAGCAGCTTGGTTAGCGGGAGACACAATGAGCAGTTCTTC.

J is TRBJ1-2 and V is TRBV28, with 9 bases matching TRBD1. The CDR3 spans 13 residues. Germline V gene sequence: CDR1 MDHEN, CDR2 SYDVKM. J gave up 10 bases and V 1 base, and 4 bases lay outside the gene matches. The CDR3 sequence is CASSLFGDRVYTF. CDR3 DNA: TGTGCCAGCAGTTTATTTGGGGACAGGGTCTACACCTTC.

The CDR3 here is CASSGQGEKLFF. In DNA form, the CDR3 reads TGTGCCAGCAGCGGACAGGGGGAAAAACTGTTTTTT. The chain has TRBV7-9 and TRBJ1-4, with 9 bases lining up with TRBD1. Per the germline V gene, CDR1 is SEHNR and CDR2 is FQNEAQ (reference sequence). V was pared by 5 bases and J by 8 bases, with 0 bases of the junction left unmatched. The CDR3 contains 12 residues.

This chain links TRBV5-4 with TRBJ2-3; D ambiguous. V lost 0 bases and J lost 0, with 8 bases in between. CDR3 length: 15 amino acids. Germline V gene sequence: CDR1 SGHNT, CDR2 YYREEE (reference sequence). The CDR3 coding sequence is TGTGCCAGCAGCTTGGCAGGTCGAAGCACAGATACGCAGTATTTT. As protein: CASSLAGRSTDTQYF.

This chain uses TRBV5-4 with TRBJ2-7; 8 positions match TRBD1. The germline gives CDR1 SGHNT, CDR2 YYREEE (reference sequence). The CDR3 extends over 15 amino acids. Trimming took 4 bases from V and 2 from J; bases not matched to a gene: 8. In DNA, the CDR3 is TGTGCCAGCAGCCGAGGACAGGGCCTTCCCTACGAGCAGTACTTC. It is translated as CASSRGQGLPYEQYF.

The chain combines TRBV5-4 with TRBJ2-7; maybe TRBD2 (5 bases). This CDR3 comprises 15 residues. Germline loops: CDR1 SGHNT, CDR2 YYREEE (reference sequence). V shed 0 bases and J shed 3 bases, with 13 bases lying between them. In nucleotides, the CDR3 is TGTGCCAGCAGCTTGGGTCCTGGCGAGGGCTACGAGCAGTACTTC. Translating gives CASSLGPGEGYEQYF.

This chain connects TRBV19 to TRBJ2-2; 9 nucleotides match TRBD1. Germline V gene lookup returns CDR1 LNHDA and CDR2 SQIVND (reference sequence). The ends lost 1 base at V and 6 bases at J; junction bases unmatched: 9. The CDR3 totals 17 residues. The CDR3 DNA reads TGTGCCAGTAGTATAGTGTCGGGGACAGGGAAGGCCGGGGAGCTGTTTTTT. It yields the protein CASSIVSGTGKAGELFF.

This chain uses TRBV7-6 with TRBJ2-5, with TRBD2 matching over 7 bases. J lost 2 bases, V lost 5 bases, and 17 bases had no gene match. The CDR3 covers 18 residues. Germline-derived CDR1 and CDR2 are SGHVS and FNYEAQ. The CDR3 coding sequence is TGTGCCAGCAGCCCGATCGGGGGGAGTTGGGCCCTACAAGAGACCCAGTACTTC. Translating gives CASSPIGGSWALQETQYF.

The CDR3 DNA sequence: TGTGCCAGCAGCCTCGAGAGCAATCAGCCCCAGCATTTT. This codes for CASSLESNQPQHF. The J gene is TRBJ1-5, the V gene TRBV2; D unresolved. The CDR3 is 13 residues long. V was cut by 6 bases and J by 1 base, with 7 bases left in between. Germline V gene lookup returns CDR1 SNHLY and CDR2 FYNNEI.

This clone was seen only once. J is TRBJ1-1 and V is TRBV5-6; D unclear. This CDR3 has 14 amino acids. Germline V gene lookup returns CDR1 SGHDT and CDR2 YYEEEE. V lost 4 bases and J lost 2, with 12 bases in between. CDR3 nucleotides: TGTGCCAGCAGCGGCCCCGGGGTCAACACTGAAGCTTTCTTT. As protein: CASSGPGVNTEAFF.

V gene TRBV4-1 combines with J gene TRBJ1-5; 10 bases match TRBD1. J was trimmed by 2 bases and V by 2 bases; bases with no gene match: 9. The germline V gene has CDR1 MGHRA and CDR2 YSYEKL. This CDR3 region has 18 residues. The CDR3 DNA sequence: TGCGCCAGCAGCCAACTGGACAGGGGGACCTCGGGCAATCAGCCCCAGCATTTT. It codes for CASSQLDRGTSGNQPQHF.

The rearrangement links TRBV4-1 to TRBJ2-2; D gene ambiguous. CDR3 length: 14 amino acids. The V end was cut by 0 bases, the J end by 7 bases, with 9 bases between. Germline-derived CDR1 and CDR2 are MGHRA and YSYEKL. Here the CDR3 reads CASSQERPHGELFF. DNA for the CDR3: TGCGCCAGCAGCCAAGAGCGGCCCCACGGGGAGCTGTTTTTT.

The chain uses TRBV6-5 and TRBJ2-7; D perhaps matches TRBD1 (5 bases). This CDR3 comprises 16 residues. Trimming left V 2 bases short and J 3 bases short, with 17 bases between. The germline V gene encodes CDR1 MNHEY and CDR2 SVGAGI. CDR3 sequence (DNA): TGTGCCAGCAGTTACAGCAGGGCGAAACCGGACTACGAGCAGTACTTC. Its translation is CASSYSRAKPDYEQYF.

This clone was counted a few times. The chain is built from TRBV6-6 and TRBJ1-2; TRBD1 is a possible D gene (5 bases). V was shortened by 1 base and J by 4 bases, with 10 bases between the two germline ends. In germline, CDR1 is MNHNY, CDR2 SVGAGI (reference sequence). CDR3 length equals 14 residues. CDR3 DNA sequence: TGTGCCAGCAGTTACTACCCGACAGTCTATGGCTACACCTTC. It translates to CASSYYPTVYGYTF.

With regard to this clone: Relative to the germline gene, one junction end is altered; a read error may explain this. CDR3 residues: CSSSSQGTGNWNTEAFF. The CDR3 DNA sequence: TGTTCCAGCAGCTCCCAAGGTACAGGTAACTGGAACACTGAAGCTTTCTTT. The chain combines TRBV7-9 with TRBJ1-1, with a possible D match to TRBD1 (5 bases). Germline assignment: CDR1 SEHNR and CDR2 FQNEAQ (reference sequence). This CDR3 comprises 17 residues.

The chain carries TRBV15 and TRBJ2-2; the D is unclear. CDR1 LNHNV and CDR2 YYDKDF come from the germline V gene (reference sequence). Trimming pared 0 bases from V and 7 bases from J, leaving 6 bases between. CDR3 length equals 13 residues. CDR3 sequence (DNA): TGTGCCACCAGCAGAGATTTCATCGGGGAGCTGTTTTTT. Translation: CATSRDFIGELFF.

The chain employs TRBV4-2 and TRBJ1-2, with D uncertain. The CDR3 runs 15 residues. Per the germline V gene, CDR1 is LGHNA and CDR2 is YNFKEQ. Trimming cost V 0 bases and J 3 bases, with 11 bases left between them. The CDR3, as DNA: TGTGCCAGCAGCCAAGATCGGTTGGAGTACTATGGCTACACCTTC. Translated, it gives CASSQDRLEYYGYTF.